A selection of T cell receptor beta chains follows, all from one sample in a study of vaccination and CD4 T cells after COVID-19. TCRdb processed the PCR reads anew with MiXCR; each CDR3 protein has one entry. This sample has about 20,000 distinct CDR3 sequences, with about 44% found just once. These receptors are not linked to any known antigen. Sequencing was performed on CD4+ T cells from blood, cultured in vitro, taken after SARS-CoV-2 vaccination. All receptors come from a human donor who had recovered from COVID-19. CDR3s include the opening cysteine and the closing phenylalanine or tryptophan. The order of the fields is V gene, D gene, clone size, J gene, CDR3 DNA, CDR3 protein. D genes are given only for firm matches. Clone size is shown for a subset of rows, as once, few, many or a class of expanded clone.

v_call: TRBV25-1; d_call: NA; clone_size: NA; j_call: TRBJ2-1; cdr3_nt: TGTGCCAGCAGTGATACCGACTACAATGAGCAGTTCTTC; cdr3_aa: CASSDTDYNEQFF
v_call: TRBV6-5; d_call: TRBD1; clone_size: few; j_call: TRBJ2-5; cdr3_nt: TGTGCCAGCAGTTACGCCCAACAACAGGGGGCCCAGTACTTC; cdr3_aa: CASSYAQQQGAQYF
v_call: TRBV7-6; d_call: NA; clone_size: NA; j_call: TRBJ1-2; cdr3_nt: TGTGCCAGCAGCTTTTTACGGGGCTCCGACTATGGCTACACCTTC; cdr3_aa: CASSFLRGSDYGYTF
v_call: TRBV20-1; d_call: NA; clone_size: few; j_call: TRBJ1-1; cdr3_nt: TGCAGTGCTTCAAGGGGGACACTGAACACTGAAGCTTTCTTT; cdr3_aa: CSASRGTLNTEAFF
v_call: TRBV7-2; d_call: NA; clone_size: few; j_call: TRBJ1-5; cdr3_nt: TGTGCCAGCAGTGTGGTAGGGGACAATCAGCCCCAGCATTTT; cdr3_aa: CASSVVGDNQPQHF
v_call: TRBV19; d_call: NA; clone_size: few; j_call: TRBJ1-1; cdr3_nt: TGTGCCAGTAGTTTGGACGGACCGAACACTGAAGCTTTCTTT; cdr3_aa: CASSLDGPNTEAFF
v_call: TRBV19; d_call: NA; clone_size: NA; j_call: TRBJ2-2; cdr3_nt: TGTGCCAGTAGTATCAGTCGGAACACCGGGGAGCTGTTTTTT; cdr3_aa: CASSISRNTGELFF
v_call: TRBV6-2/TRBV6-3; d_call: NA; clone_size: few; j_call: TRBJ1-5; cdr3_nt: TGTGCCAGCAGTTCCTTACTCGAGATAAGAGGTAATCAGCCCCAGCATTTT; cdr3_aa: CASSSLLEIRGNQPQHF
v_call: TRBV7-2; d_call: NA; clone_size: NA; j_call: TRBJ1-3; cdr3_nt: TGTGCCAGCAGCTTTGGACAGCTCTCTGGAAACACCATATATTTT; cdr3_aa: CASSFGQLSGNTIYF
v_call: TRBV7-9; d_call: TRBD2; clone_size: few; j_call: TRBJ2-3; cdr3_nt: TGTGCCAGCAGCTTAATCGGACTAGCGGGAGCTATGGATACGCAGTATTTT; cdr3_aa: CASSLIGLAGAMDTQYF
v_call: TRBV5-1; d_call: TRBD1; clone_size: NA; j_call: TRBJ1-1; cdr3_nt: TGCGCCAGCAGCTCGTACCCGACAGGGGGGCATTATATGACTGAAGCTTTCTTT; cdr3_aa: CASSSYPTGGHYMTEAFF
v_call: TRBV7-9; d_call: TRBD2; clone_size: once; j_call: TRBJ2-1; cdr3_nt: TGTGCCAGCAGCTTAGCCCTAGCGGGGGGTGCCTCCTACAATGAGCAGTTCTTC; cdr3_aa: CASSLALAGGASYNEQFF
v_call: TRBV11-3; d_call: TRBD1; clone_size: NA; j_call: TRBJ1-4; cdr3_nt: TGTGCCAGCAGCCGCAGGGGGGAAAAACTGTTTTTT; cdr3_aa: CASSRRGEKLFF
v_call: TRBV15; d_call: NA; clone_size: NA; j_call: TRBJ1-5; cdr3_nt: TGTGCCACCAGCAGAGATCGGACGAATAGCAATCAGCCCCAGCATTTT; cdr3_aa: CATSRDRTNSNQPQHF
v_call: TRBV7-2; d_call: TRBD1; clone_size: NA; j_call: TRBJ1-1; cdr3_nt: TGTGCCAGCAGCTTATCCGGGACAGGGGTGGGAGGAACTGAAGCTTTCTTT; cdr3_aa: CASSLSGTGVGGTEAFF
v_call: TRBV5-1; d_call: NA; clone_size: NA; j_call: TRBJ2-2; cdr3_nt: TGCGCCAGCAGCTTGGTAACGGGGTCGAACACCGGGGAGCTGTTTTTT; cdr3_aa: CASSLVTGSNTGELFF
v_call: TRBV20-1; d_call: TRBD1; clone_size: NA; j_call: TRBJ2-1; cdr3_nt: TGCAGTGCTAGAGTAGGGACAGGGATAGGCAATGAGCAGTTCTTC; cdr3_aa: CSARVGTGIGNEQFF
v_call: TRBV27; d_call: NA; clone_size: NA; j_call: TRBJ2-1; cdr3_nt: TGTGCCAGCAGCCCTCTCGACAGTTACCACAATGAGCAGTTCTTC; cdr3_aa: CASSPLDSYHNEQFF
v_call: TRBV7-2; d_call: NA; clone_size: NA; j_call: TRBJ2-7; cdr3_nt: TGTGCCAGCAGCTTCGATTCGAGTGGGGGCCATTACGAGCAGTACTTC; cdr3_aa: CASSFDSSGGHYEQYF
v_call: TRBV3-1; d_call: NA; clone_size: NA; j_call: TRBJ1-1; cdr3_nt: TGTGCCAGCAGCCAAGCAGACAGATCGAACACTGAAGCTTTCTTT; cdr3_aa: CASSQADRSNTEAFF
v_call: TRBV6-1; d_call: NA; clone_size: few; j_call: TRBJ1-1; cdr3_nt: TGTGCCATTAGGAGGACGGCCATGAACACTGAAGCTTTCTTT; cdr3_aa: CAIRRTAMNTEAFF
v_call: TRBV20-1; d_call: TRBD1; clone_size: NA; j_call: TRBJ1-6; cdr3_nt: TGCAGTGCTTGCAAAGGACAGGCCGATAATTCACCCCTCCACTTT; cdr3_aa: CSACKGQADNSPLHF
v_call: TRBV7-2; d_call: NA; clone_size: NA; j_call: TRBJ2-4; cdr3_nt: TGTGCCAGCAGCTTAGCGGGGTCCAAAAACATTCAGTACTTC; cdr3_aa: CASSLAGSKNIQYF
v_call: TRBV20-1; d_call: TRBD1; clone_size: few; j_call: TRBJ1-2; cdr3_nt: TGCAGTGCCCCTGGGACAGGCGGACCAAGGGGCTACACCTTC; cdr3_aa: CSAPGTGGPRGYTF
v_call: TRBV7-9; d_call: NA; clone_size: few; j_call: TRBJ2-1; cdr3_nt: TGTGCCAGCAGCCCCGTATCCAGTGCATACAATGAGCAGTTCTTC; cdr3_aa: CASSPVSSAYNEQFF
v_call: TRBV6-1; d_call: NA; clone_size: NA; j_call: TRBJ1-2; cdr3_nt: TGTGCCAGCAGTGGCTCACAGGGAGGTGGCTACACCTTC; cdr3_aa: CASSGSQGGGYTF
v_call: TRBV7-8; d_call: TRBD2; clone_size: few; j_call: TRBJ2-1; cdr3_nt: TGTGCCAGCAGCTCCGGCTTAATGCGCGGGAGGGCCAATGAGCAGTTCTTC; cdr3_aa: CASSSGLMRGRANEQFF
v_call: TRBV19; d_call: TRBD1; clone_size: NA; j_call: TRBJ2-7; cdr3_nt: TGTGCCACAAAAATCGGGACAGAGGCCTACGAGCAGTACTTC; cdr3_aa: CATKIGTEAYEQYF
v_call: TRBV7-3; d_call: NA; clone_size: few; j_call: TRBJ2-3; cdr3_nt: TGTGCCAGCAGCCCTCTGGGGGGTCCTCATAGCACAGATACGCAGTATTTT; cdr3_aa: CASSPLGGPHSTDTQYF
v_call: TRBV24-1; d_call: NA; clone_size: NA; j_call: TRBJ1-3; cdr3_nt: TGTGCCACCAAGTCGGATCTTGGAAACACCATATATTTT; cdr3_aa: CATKSDLGNTIYF
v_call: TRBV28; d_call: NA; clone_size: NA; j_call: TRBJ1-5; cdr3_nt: TGTGCCAGCAGTTTATCATCCCGCGGGAATCAGCCCCAGCATTTT; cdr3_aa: CASSLSSRGNQPQHF
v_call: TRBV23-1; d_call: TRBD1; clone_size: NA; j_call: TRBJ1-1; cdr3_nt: TGCGCCAGCAGTCGTCGGGACAGCGAGAACACTGAAGCTTTCTTT; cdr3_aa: CASSRRDSENTEAFF
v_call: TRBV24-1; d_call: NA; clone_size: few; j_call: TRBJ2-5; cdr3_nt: TGTGCCACCAGTGATCGAGGACTAACGCGGACCCAGTACTTC; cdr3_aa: CATSDRGLTRTQYF
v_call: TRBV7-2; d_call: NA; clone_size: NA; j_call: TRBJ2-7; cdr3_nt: TGTGCCAGCAGCTCCAGAGGGCAGGGCCGCGACGAGCAGTACTTC; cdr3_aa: CASSSRGQGRDEQYF
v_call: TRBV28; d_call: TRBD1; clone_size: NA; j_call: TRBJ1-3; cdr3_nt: TGTGCCAGCGACCCCGGGACAGTGGGGCTCTCTGGAAACACCATATATTTT; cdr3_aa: CASDPGTVGLSGNTIYF
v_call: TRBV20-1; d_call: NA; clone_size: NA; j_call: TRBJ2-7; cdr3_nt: TGCAGTGCTAGAGATCGGTCAGGGGTAACCTACGAGCAGTACTTC; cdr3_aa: CSARDRSGVTYEQYF
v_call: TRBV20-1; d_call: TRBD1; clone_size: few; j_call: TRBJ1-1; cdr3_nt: TGCAGTGCGAGAACAGGGGGGAACACTGAAGCTTTCTTT; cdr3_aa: CSARTGGNTEAFF
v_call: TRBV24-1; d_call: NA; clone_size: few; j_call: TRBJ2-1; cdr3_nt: TGTGCCACCAGTGATCCCGGGACTGAATTTCACAATGAGCAGTTCTTC; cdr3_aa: CATSDPGTEFHNEQFF
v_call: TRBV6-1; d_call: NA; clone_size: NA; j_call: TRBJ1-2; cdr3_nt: TGTGCCAGCACCCAATGGGAGGAAGGGGGCTACACCTTC; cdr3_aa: CASTQWEEGGYTF
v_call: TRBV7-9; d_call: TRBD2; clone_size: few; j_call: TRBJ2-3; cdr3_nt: TGTGCCAGCAAAGGGAGGGACGATACGCAGTATTTT; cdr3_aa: CASKGRDDTQYF